This is a list of T cell receptor beta chains from one sample in a study of shared clonotypes between healthy human individuals. This table comes from immunoSEQ multiplex PCR, and its TCRdb copy is limited to in-frame clones, with some not included. Of roughly 1.5 million clones in the sample, 95% to 99% were seen once. Sequencing was carried out using naive CD4+ T cells sorted from blood. The receptor source for this set is a young man in good health. Both conserved end residues are part of each CDR3. D genes are given only for firm matches. Not every row has a clone size; where given, it reads once, few, many or a size class.

abundance,d_gene,v_gene,j_gene,CDR3aa,CDR3nt
.,TRBD1,TRBV5-1,TRBJ2-7,CASSLGQSYEQYF,TGCGCCAGCAGCCTGGGACAGAGCTACGAGCAGTACTTC
once,TRBD1,TRBV2,TRBJ2-7,CASSGQGRAESYEQYF,TGTGCCAGCAGTGGACAGGGTAGGGCTGAGTCCTACGAGCAGTACTTC
.,.,TRBV5-4,TRBJ1-1,CASSLEDTEAFF,TGTGCCAGCAGCTTGGAAGACACTGAAGCTTTCTTT
once,.,TRBV7-6,TRBJ2-5,CASSSWETQYF,TGTGCCAGCAGCTCTTGGGAGACCCAGTACTTC
.,.,TRBV5-1,TRBJ1-1,CASSASPNTEAFF,TGCGCCAGCAGCGCATCGCCGAACACTGAAGCTTTCTTT
.,.,TRBV5-6,TRBJ1-4,CASKYRRQASEKLFF,TGTGCCAGCAAGTATCGTCGACAGGCCTCTGAAAAACTGTTTTTT
once,.,TRBV7-2,TRBJ2-4,CASSFWTLAKNIQYF,TGTGCCAGCAGCTTCTGGACGCTAGCCAAAAACATTCAGTACTTC
.,.,TRBV6-5,TRBJ1-2,CASSAGWAYGYTF,TGTGCCAGCAGTGCGGGATGGGCCTATGGCTACACCTTC
.,.,TRBV28,TRBJ2-7,CASSLSRAYEQYF,TGTGCCAGCAGTTTGAGCAGGGCCTACGAGCAGTACTTC
.,TRBD2,TRBV9,TRBJ2-1,CASSVVGRFYNEQFF,TGTGCCAGCAGCGTAGTCGGGAGGTTTTACAATGAGCAGTTCTTC
.,.,TRBV15,TRBJ1-5,CATSKDPQGGHQPQHF,TGTGCCACCAGCAAGGACCCACAGGGAGGACATCAGCCCCAGCATTTT
.,TRBD2,TRBV5-1,TRBJ2-1,CASSSGGGPNEQFF,TGCGCCAGCAGCTCAGGCGGGGGACCCAATGAGCAGTTCTTC
.,.,TRBV13,TRBJ2-1,CASTLALSYNEQFF,TGTGCCAGCACACTAGCTCTCAGCTACAATGAGCAGTTCTTC
.,TRBD1,TRBV7-7,TRBJ2-5,CASSPRQGQETQYF,TGTGCCAGCAGCCCTCGACAGGGACAAGAGACCCAGTACTTC
.,.,TRBV14,TRBJ2-1,CASRGLGGGYNEQFF,TGTGCCAGCAGGGGGCTGGGTGGCGGATACAATGAGCAGTTCTTC
.,TRBD1,TRBV6-6,TRBJ2-5,CASSSTGTGGQETQYF,TGTGCCAGCAGCTCCACCGGGACAGGGGGGCAAGAGACCCAGTACTTC
once,TRBD2,TRBV7-6,TRBJ2-7,CASSLVFPRAGSTSAEQYF,TGTGCCAGCAGCCTCGTTTTTCCCCGAGCGGGGTCAACTTCGGCCGAGCAGTACTTC
.,.,TRBV7-9,TRBJ1-2,CASSLGSYGYTF,TGTGCCAGCAGCTTAGGTTCCTATGGCTACACCTTC
.,TRBD1,TRBV4-1,TRBJ1-2,CASSQGEGASRGYTF,TGCGCCAGCAGCCAAGGAGAGGGGGCAAGTCGTGGCTACACCTTC
.,.,TRBV27,TRBJ1-4,CASSSGRLREKLFF,TGTGCCAGTAGTTCGGGCAGGCTGCGGGAAAAACTGTTTTTT
once,TRBD2,TRBV9,TRBJ2-3,CASSLPEGRAADTQYF,TGTGCCAGCAGCCTTCCCGAGGGGAGGGCCGCAGATACGCAGTATTTT
.,.,TRBV15,TRBJ2-3,CATSSAPVNTQYF,TGTGCCACCAGCAGCGCCCCCGTAAATACGCAGTATTTT
once,.,TRBV6-4,TRBJ2-2,CASTPRTGELFF,TGTGCCAGCACCCCCCGTACCGGGGAGCTGTTTTTT
.,.,TRBV28,TRBJ1-5,CASSLLGQWQPQHF,TGTGCCAGCAGTTTGTTGGGTCAATGGCAGCCCCAGCATTTT
.,.,TRBV10-3,TRBJ1-2,CAISEWGGNLNGYTF,TGTGCCATCAGTGAGTGGGGTGGCAATTTAAATGGCTACACCTTC
.,TRBD2,TRBV5-1,TRBJ2-1,CASTSGFTYNEQFF,TGCGCCAGCACTAGCGGGTTTACCTACAATGAGCAGTTCTTC